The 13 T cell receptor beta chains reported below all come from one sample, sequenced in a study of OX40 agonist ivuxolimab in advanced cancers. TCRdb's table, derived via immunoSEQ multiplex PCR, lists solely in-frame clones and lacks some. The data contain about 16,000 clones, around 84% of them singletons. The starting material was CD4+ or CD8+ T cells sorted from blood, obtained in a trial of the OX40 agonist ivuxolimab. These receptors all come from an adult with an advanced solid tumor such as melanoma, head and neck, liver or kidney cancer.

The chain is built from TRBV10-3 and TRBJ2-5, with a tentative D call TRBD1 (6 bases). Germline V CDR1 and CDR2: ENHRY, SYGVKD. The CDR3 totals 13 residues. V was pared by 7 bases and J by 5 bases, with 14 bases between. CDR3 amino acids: CAIKSDSSETQYF. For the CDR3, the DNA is TGTGCCATCAAGTCGGACAGCTCGGAGACCCAGTACTTC.

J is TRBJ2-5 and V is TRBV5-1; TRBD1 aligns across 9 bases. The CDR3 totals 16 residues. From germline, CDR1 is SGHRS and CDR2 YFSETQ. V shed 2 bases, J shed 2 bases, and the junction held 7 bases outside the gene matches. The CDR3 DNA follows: TGCGCCAGCAGCTTCTCAGCCGGGACAGGGCAAGAGACCCAGTACTTC. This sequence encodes CASSFSAGTGQETQYF.

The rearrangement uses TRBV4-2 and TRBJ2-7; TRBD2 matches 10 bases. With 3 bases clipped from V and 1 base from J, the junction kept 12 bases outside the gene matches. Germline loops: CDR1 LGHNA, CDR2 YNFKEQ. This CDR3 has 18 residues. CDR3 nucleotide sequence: TGTGCCAGCAGCCACGCTACGGGAGCGGGGGGGCTGTCCTACGAGCAGTACTTC. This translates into CASSHATGAGGLSYEQYF.

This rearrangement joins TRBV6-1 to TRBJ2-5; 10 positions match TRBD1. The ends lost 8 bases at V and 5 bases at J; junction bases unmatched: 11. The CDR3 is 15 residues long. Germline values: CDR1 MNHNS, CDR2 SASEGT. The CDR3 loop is CASERRGQGGETQYF. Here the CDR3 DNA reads TGTGCCAGCGAAAGACGCGGACAGGGGGGTGAGACCCAGTACTTC.

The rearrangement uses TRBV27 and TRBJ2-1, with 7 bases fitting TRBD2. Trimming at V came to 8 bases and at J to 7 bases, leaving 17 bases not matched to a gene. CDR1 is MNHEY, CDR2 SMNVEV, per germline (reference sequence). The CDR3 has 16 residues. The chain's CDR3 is CASSTAWGGPGNEQFF. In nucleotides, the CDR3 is TGTGCCAGCTCTACGGCCTGGGGAGGGCCGGGGAATGAGCAGTTCTTC.

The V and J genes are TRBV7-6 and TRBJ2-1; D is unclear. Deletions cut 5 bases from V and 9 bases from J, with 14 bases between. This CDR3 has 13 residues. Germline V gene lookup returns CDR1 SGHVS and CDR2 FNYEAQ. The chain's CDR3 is CASSPNEASEQFF. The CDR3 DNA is TGTGCCAGCAGCCCTAACGAAGCTTCTGAGCAGTTCTTC. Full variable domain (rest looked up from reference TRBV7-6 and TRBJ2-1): GAGVSQSPRYKVTKRGQDVALRCDPISGHVSLYWYRQALGQGPEFLTYFNYEAQQDKSGLPNDRFSAERPEGSISTLTIQRTEQRDSAMYRCASSPNEASEQFFGPGTRLTVL.

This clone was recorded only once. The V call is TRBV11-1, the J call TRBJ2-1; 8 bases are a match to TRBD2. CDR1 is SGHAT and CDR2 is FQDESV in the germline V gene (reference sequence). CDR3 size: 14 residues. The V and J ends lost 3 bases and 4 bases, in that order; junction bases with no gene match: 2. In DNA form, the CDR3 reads TGTGCCAGCAGCTTCCGGGAGGGTTACAATGAGCAGTTCTTC. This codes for CASSFREGYNEQFF.

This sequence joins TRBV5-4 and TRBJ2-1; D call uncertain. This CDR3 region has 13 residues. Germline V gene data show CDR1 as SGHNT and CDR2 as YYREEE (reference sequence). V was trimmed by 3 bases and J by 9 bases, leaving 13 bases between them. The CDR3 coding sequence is TGTGCCAGCAGCTCCTACGGGTCGGGTGAGCAGTTCTTC. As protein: CASSSYGSGEQFF.

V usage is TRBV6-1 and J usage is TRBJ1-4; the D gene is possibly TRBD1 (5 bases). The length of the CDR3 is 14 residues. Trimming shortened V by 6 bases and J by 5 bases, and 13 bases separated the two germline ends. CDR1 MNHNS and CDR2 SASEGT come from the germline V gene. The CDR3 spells CASRGHARNEKLFF. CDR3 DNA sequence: TGTGCCAGCAGAGGACACGCAAGAAATGAAAAACTGTTTTTT.

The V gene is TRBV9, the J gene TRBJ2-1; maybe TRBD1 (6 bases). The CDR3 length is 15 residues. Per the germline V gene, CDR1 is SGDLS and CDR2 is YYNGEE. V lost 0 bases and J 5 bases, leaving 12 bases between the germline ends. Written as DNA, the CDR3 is TGTGCCAGCAGCGTAGGTGGGACACGCAACAATGAGCAGTTCTTC. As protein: CASSVGGTRNNEQFF.

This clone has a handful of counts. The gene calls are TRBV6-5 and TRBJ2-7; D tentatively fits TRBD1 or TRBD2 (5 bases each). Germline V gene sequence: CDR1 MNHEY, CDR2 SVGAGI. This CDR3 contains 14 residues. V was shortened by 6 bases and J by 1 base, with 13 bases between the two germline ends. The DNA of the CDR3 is TGTGCCAGCAGGAGGGGCACCGGGTCCTACGAGCAGTACTTC. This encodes CASRRGTGSYEQYF.

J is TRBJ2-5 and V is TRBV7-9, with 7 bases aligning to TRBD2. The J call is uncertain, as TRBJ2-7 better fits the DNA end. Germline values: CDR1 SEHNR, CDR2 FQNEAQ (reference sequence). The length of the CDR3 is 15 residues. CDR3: CASSPLSGAYYEQYF. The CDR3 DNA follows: TGTGCCAGCAGCCCACTCAGCGGGGCTTACTACGAGCAGTACTTC.

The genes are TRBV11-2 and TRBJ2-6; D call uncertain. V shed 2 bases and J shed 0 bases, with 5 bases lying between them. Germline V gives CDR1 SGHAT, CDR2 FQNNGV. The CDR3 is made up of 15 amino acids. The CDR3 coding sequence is TGTGCCAGCAGCTTATACGGCTCTGGGGCCAACGTCCTGACTTTC. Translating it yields CASSLYGSGANVLTF.